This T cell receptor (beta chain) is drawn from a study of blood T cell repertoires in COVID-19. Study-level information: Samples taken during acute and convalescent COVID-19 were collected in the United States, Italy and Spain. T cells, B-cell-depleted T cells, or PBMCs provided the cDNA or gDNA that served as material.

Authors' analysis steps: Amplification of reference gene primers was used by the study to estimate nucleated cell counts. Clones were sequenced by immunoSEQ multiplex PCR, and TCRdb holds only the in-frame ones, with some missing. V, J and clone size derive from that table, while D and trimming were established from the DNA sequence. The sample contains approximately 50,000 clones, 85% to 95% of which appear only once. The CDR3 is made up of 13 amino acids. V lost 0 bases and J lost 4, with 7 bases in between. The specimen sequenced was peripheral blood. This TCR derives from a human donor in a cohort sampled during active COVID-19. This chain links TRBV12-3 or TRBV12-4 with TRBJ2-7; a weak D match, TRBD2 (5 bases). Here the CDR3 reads CASSLAGAYEQYF. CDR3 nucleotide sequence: TGTGCCAGCAGTTTAGCGGGAGCTTACGAGCAGTACTTC.